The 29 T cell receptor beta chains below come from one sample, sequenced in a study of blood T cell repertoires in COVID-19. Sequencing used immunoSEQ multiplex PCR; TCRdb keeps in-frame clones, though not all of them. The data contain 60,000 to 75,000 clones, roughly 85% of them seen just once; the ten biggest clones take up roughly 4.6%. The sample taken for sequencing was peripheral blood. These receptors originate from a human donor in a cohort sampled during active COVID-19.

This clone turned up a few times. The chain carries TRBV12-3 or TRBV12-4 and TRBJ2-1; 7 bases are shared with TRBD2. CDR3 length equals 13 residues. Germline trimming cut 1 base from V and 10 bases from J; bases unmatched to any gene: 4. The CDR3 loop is CASSLGAGKEQFF. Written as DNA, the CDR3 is TGTGCCAGCAGTTTAGGAGCGGGAAAAGAGCAGTTCTTC.

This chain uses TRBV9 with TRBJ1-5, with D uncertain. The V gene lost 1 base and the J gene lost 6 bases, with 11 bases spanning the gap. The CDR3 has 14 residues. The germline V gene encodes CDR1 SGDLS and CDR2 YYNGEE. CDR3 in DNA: TGTGCCAGCAGCGTACTGGACGCGGGTCAGCCCCAGCATTTT. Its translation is CASSVLDAGQPQHF.

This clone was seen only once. CDR3 protein: CASSLSAHNEQFF. The CDR3 nucleotides read TGTGCCAGCAGTCTTAGCGCACACAATGAGCAGTTCTTC. The chain combines TRBV6-5 with TRBJ2-1; the D gene is possibly TRBD2 (5 bases). In germline, CDR1 is MNHEY, CDR2 SVGAGI. The CDR3 extends over 13 amino acids. The ends were cut back, 5 bases at V and 5 bases at J, with 10 bases in the middle.

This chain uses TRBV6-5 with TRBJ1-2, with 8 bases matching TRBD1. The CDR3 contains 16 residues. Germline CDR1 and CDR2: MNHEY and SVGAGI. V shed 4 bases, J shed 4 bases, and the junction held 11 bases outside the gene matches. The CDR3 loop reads CASSWAGTGLPYGYTF. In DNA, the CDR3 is TGTGCCAGCAGTTGGGCCGGGACAGGCCTTCCCTATGGCTACACCTTC.

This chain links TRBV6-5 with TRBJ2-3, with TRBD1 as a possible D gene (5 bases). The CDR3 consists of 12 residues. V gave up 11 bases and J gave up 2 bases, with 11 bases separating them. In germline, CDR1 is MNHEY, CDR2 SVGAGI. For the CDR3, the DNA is TGTGCCCCAGGGCCCGACACAGATACGCAGTATTTT. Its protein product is CAPGPDTDTQYF.

In DNA form, the CDR3 reads TGTGCCAGCAGCAAAGGGTACACAGGGGGCGTCGAGCAGTACTTC. It encodes CASSKGYTGGVEQYF. V is TRBV21-1 and J is TRBJ2-7; whether TRBD1, the table's D call, matches the DNA was not checked. TRBV21-1 is designated a pseudogene. The CDR3 is 15 amino acids.

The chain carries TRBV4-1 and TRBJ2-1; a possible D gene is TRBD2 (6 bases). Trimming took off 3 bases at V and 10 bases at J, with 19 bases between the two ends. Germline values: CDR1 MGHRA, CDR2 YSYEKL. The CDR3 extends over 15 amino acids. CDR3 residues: CASSQRDFSLGEQFF. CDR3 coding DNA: TGCGCCAGCAGCCAGCGGGACTTCTCCCTGGGGGAGCAGTTCTTC.

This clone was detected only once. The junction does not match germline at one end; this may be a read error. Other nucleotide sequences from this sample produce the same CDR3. The CDR3 loop is CASSPEATKDGYTF. The CDR3 bases are TGTGCCAGCAGCCCTGAGGCAACGAAAGATGGTTACACCTTC. The V gene is TRBV3-1 (or the pseudogene TRBV3-2), the J gene TRBJ1-2; D is unresolved. This CDR3 has 14 residues. The germline V gene has CDR1 LGHDT and CDR2 YNNKEL (reference sequence).

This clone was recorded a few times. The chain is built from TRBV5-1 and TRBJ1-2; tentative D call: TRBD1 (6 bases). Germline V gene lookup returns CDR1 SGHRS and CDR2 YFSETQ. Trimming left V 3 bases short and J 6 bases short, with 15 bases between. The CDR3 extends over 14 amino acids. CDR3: CASSSGNREDGYTF. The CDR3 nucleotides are TGCGCCAGCAGCTCGGGGAACAGGGAAGATGGCTACACCTTC.

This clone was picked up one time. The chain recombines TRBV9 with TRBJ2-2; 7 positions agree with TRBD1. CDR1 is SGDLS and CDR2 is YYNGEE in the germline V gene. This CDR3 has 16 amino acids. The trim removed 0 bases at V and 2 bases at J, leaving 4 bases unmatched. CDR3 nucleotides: TGTGCCAGCAGCGTAGCGAGGGGGCGTAACACCGGGGAGCTGTTTTTT. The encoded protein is CASSVARGRNTGELFF.

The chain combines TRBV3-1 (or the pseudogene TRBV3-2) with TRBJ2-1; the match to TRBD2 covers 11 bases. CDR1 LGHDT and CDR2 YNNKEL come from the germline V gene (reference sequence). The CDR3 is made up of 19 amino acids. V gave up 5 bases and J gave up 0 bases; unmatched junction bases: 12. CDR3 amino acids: CASSGGYSGGESSYNEQFF. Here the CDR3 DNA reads TGTGCCAGCAGCGGAGGGTATAGCGGGGGGGAGAGCTCCTACAATGAGCAGTTCTTC.

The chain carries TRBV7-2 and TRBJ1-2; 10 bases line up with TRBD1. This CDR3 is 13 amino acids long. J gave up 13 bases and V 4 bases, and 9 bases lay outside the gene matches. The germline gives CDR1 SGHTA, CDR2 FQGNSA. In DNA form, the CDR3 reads TGTGCCAGCAGCTCGGGACAGGGGAGAGTCGCCACCTTC. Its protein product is CASSSGQGRVATF.

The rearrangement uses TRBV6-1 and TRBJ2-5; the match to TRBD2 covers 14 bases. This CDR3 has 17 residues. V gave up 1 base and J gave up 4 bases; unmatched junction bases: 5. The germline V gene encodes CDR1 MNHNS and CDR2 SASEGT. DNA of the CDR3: TGTGCCAGCAGTGAAGGACTAGCGGGAGGGCCAGGAGAGACCCAGTACTTC. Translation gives CASSEGLAGGPGETQYF.

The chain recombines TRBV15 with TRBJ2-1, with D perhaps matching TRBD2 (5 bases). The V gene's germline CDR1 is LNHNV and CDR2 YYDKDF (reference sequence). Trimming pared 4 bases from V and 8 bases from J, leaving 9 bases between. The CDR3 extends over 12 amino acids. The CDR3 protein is CATSTLGDEQFF. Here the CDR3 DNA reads TGTGCCACCAGCACCTTGGGAGATGAGCAGTTCTTC.

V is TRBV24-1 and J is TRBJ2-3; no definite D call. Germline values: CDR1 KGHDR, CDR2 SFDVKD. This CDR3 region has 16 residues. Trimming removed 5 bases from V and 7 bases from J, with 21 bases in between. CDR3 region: CATSAPGDLPQNTQYF. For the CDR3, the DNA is TGTGCCACCAGTGCTCCCGGTGATCTCCCACAGAATACGCAGTATTTT.

The CDR3 bases are TGCAGCGTTGAAGATCCCGGACAGGGAGAGACCCAGTACTTC. This translates into CSVEDPGQGETQYF. The rearrangement links TRBV29-1 to TRBJ2-5; 8 bases line up with TRBD1. The CDR3 has 14 residues. Losses at the gene ends were 0 bases for V and 4 bases for J; bases not matched to a gene: 4. Germline-derived CDR1 and CDR2 are SQVTM and ANQGSEA.

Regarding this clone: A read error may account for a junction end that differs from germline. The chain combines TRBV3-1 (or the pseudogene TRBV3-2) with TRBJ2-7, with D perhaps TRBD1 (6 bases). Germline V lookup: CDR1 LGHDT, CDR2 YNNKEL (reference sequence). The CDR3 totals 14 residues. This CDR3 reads CASSQVRDTYGQYF. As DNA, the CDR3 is TGTGCCAGCAGCCAAGTACGGGACACCTACGGGCAGTACTTC.

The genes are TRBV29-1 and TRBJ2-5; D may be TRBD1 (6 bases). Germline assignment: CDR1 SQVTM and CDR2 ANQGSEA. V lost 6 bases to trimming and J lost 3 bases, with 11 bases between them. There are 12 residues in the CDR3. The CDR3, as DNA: TGCAGCGTGCGCAGGGGAAAAGAGACCCAGTACTTC. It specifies CSVRRGKETQYF.

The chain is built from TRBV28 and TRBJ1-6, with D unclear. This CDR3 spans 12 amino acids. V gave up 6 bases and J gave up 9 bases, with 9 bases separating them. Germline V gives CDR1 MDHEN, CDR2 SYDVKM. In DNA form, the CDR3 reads TGTGCCAGCAGCCCACAGCCTTCACCCCTCCACTTT. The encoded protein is CASSPQPSPLHF.

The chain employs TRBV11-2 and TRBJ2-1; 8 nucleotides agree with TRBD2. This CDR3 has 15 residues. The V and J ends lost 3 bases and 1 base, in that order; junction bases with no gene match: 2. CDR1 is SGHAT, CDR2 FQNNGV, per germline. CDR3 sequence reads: CASSLGLESYNEQFF. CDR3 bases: TGTGCCAGCAGCTTGGGACTAGAATCCTACAATGAGCAGTTCTTC.

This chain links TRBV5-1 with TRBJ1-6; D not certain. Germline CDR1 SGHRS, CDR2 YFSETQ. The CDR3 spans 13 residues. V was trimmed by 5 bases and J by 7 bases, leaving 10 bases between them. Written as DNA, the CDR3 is TGCGCCAGCAGGGCCGACGGGAATTCACCCCTCCACTTT. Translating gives CASRADGNSPLHF.

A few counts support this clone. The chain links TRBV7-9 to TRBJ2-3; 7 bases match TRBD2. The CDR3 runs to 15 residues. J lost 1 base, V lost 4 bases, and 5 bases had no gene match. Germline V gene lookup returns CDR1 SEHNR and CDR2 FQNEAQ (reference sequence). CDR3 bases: TGTGCCAGCAGCTCCCCCCGGGGGGGCACAGATACGCAGTATTTT. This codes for CASSSPRGGTDTQYF.

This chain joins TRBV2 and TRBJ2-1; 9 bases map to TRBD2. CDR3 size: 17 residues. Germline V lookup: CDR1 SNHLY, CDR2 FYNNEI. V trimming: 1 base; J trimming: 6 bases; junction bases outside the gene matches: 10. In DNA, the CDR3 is TGTGCCAGCAGTGAAGTTGGGCGGGAGGGCCTATTCAATGAGCAGTTCTTC. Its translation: CASSEVGREGLFNEQFF. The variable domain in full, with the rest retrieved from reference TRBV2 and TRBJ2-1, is EPEVTQTPSHQVTQMGQEVILRCVPISNHLYFYWYRQILGQKVEFLVSFYNNEISEKSEIFDDQFSVERPDGSNFTLKIRSTKLEDSAMYFCASSEVGREGLFNEQFFGPGTRLTVL.

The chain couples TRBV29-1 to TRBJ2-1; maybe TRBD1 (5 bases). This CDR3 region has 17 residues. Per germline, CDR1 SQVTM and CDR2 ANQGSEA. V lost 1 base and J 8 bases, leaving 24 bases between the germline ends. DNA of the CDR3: TGCAGCGTTGAAGGTCAGGACAAACACCTTTATGTGGATGAGCAGTTCTTC. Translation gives CSVEGQDKHLYVDEQFF.

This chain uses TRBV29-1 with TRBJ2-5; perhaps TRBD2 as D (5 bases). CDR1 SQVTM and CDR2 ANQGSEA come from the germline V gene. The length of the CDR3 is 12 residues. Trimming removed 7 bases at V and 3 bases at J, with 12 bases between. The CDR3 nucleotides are TGCAGCGCCGCGGACTCTAAAGAGACCCAGTACTTC. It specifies CSAADSKETQYF.

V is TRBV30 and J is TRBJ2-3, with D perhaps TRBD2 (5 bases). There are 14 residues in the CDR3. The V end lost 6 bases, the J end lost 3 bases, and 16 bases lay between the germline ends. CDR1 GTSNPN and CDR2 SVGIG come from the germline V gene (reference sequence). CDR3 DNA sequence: TGTGCCTGCCCCGCTAGACGGGAAACAGATACGCAGTATTTT. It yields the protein CACPARRETDTQYF.

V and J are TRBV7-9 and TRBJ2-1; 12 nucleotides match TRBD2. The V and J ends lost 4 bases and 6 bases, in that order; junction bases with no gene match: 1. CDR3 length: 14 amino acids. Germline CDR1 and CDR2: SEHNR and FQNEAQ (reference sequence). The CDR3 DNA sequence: TGTGCCAGCAGCTCTAGCGGGAGGGCCAATGAGCAGTTCTTC. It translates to CASSSSGRANEQFF.

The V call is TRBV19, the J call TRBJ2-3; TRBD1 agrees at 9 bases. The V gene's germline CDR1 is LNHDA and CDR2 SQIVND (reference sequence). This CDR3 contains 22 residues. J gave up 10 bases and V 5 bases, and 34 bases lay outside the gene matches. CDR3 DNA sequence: TGTGCCAGTAGTCTCCGGACAGGGGCGCCTAAAGGGACTACCTATTCCCGTTTTGCGCAGTATTTT. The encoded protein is CASSLRTGAPKGTTYSRFAQYF. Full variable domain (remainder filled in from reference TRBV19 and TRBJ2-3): DGGITQSPKYLFRKEGQNVTLSCEQNLNHDAMYWYRQDPGQGLRLIYYSQIVNDFQKGDIAEGYSVSREKKESFPLTVTSAQKNPTAFYLCASSLRTGAPKGTTYSRFAQYFGPGTRLTVL.

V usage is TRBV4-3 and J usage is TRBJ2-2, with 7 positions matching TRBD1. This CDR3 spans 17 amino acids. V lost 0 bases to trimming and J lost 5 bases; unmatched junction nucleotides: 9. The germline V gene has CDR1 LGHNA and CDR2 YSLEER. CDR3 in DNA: TGCGCCAGCAGCCAAGATTATAGGCAGGGGGAAACCGGGGAGCTGTTTTTT. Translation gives CASSQDYRQGETGELFF.